Each of the 19 T cell receptor beta chains below was sequenced from the same sample in a study of identical twins. TCRdb analysed the 5' RACE reads with MiXCR anew, one entry per CDR3 protein. Of about 340,000 distinct CDR3 sequences in the sample, around 9% were seen once. The sample comprised naive T cells sorted from blood. These receptors were collected from a woman aged 45-60 years in good health.

Only a few counts were recorded for this clonotype. The gene calls are TRBV5-4 and TRBJ2-2; 7 bases match TRBD1. Trimming took 4 bases from V and 4 from J; bases not matched to a gene: 7. Germline values: CDR1 SGHNT, CDR2 YYREEE (reference sequence). CDR3 length: 15 amino acids. CDR3 nucleotide sequence: TGTGCCAGCAGCATAGTCGGACAGGCCACCGGGGAGCTGTTTTTT. It codes for CASSIVGQATGELFF.

The chain combines TRBV10-3 with TRBJ1-1; possible D gene TRBD1, 5 bases. Per germline, CDR1 ENHRY and CDR2 SYGVKD. The CDR3 contains 15 residues. The V end was cut by 0 bases, the J end by 2 bases, with 10 bases between. The CDR3 reads CAISESRGENTEAFF. CDR3 nucleotides: TGTGCCATCAGTGAGTCAAGGGGTGAAAACACTGAAGCTTTCTTT.

In this sample, this clonotype turned up a few times. This chain links TRBV29-1 with TRBJ1-1; D is uncertain. V dropped 0 bases and J dropped 4 bases, with 9 bases sitting between them. The CDR3 has 13 residues. CDR1 SQVTM and CDR2 ANQGSEA come from the germline V gene. In DNA form, the CDR3 reads TGCAGCGTTGAAGATTTTTTTAGCACTGAAGCTTTCTTT. It yields the protein CSVEDFFSTEAFF.

This chain connects TRBV4-1 to TRBJ2-4; possible D gene TRBD2, 6 bases. Trimming removed 4 bases at V and 1 base at J, with 14 bases between. The CDR3 is made up of 16 amino acids. Germline CDR1 and CDR2: MGHRA and YSYEKL. The CDR3 sequence: CASSPMIAAAKNIQYF. CDR3 DNA sequence: TGCGCCAGCAGCCCCATGATAGCGGCCGCCAAAAACATTCAGTACTTC.

In this sample, this clonotype turned up a few times. The chain uses TRBV5-1 and TRBJ2-7, with 8 nucleotides matching TRBD2. The ends lost 4 bases at V and 4 bases at J; junction bases unmatched: 10. CDR1 and CDR2 from the germline V gene are SGHRS and YFSETQ. The CDR3 consists of 15 residues. The CDR3, as DNA: TGCGCCAGCAGCCTCACCGGGACTAGTCCTTACGAGCAGTACTTC. Its protein product is CASSLTGTSPYEQYF.

At least ten counts were recorded for this clonotype. The V and J genes are TRBV5-1 and TRBJ2-5; 9 bases are a match to TRBD2. The CDR3 is 17 residues long. Losses at the gene ends were 4 bases for V and 2 bases for J; bases not matched to a gene: 12. Germline CDR1 and CDR2: SGHRS and YFSETQ. In nucleotides, the CDR3 is TGCGCCAGCAGCGCTGGAGGTAGCGGGGGACCTCAAGAGACCCAGTACTTC. It translates to CASSAGGSGGPQETQYF.

There are a few counts of this clonotype. The V gene is TRBV29-1, the J gene TRBJ1-3; no definite D call. CDR1 is SQVTM and CDR2 is ANQGSEA in the germline V gene. The CDR3 is made up of 13 amino acids. Trimming stripped 4 bases from V and 4 bases from J, with 11 bases between. CDR3: CSVVVAGGNTIYF. The CDR3 bases are TGCAGCGTTGTGGTCGCCGGAGGAAACACCATATATTTT.

The chain is built from TRBV20-1 and TRBJ1-1; D unclear. Trimming removed 0 bases from V and 1 base from J, with 15 bases in between. The CDR3 is made up of 16 amino acids. Germline values: CDR1 DFQATT, CDR2 SNEGSKA (reference sequence). In DNA, the CDR3 is TGCAGTGCTAGAGATGGGGTCCAGGTACAGAACACTGAAGCTTTCTTT. It is translated as CSARDGVQVQNTEAFF.

This clonotype was seen only a few times. CDR3 coding DNA: TGTGCCAGCAGTTCGACAGGGATCTCAAAGGGGTTCTTC. This translates into CASSSTGISKGFF. This chain uses TRBV27 with TRBJ2-1, with 7 bases identical to TRBD1. V dropped 4 bases and J dropped 15; count of bases not matched to a gene: 12. Germline-derived CDR1 and CDR2 are MNHEY and SMNVEV (reference sequence). The CDR3 loop spans 13 amino acids.

This chain uses TRBV12-3 or TRBV12-4 with TRBJ2-1; 10 bases are a match to TRBD2. Losses at the gene ends were 4 bases for V and 0 bases for J; bases not matched to a gene: 21. CDR3 length: 22 residues. CDR3 sequence: CASSSNQLIASGSGSSYNEQFF. CDR3 DNA sequence: TGTGCCAGCAGTTCAAACCAGCTTATAGCTAGCGGGAGTGGGAGCTCCTACAATGAGCAGTTCTTC.

This clonotype was seen only a few times. V gene TRBV4-1 combines with J gene TRBJ2-5, with TRBD2 matching over 12 bases. Germline trimming cut 2 bases from V and 5 bases from J; bases unmatched to any gene: 3. The V gene's germline CDR1 is MGHRA and CDR2 YSYEKL. This CDR3 spans 15 amino acids. The CDR3, as DNA: TGCGCCAGCAGCCAACTAGCGGGAGGGCCGGAGACCCAGTACTTC. Translating it yields CASSQLAGGPETQYF.

This clonotype was picked up a small number of times. J is TRBJ2-3 and V is TRBV11-2, with TRBD2 matching over 10 bases. The CDR3 runs 15 residues. Losses at the gene ends were 7 bases for V and 4 bases for J; bases not matched to a gene: 8. Germline lookup yields CDR1 SGHAT and CDR2 FQNNGV. Here the CDR3 DNA reads TGTGCCAGCACCCTAGCGGGAGAAGGGGCAGATACGCAGTATTTT. This gives the protein CASTLAGEGADTQYF.

This clonotype occurred many times. The rearrangement joins TRBV5-1 to TRBJ1-1; TRBD1 agrees at 10 bases. The CDR3 length is 17 residues. The V gene end was trimmed by 0 bases and the J gene end by 1 base; junction bases not matched to a gene: 6. In germline, CDR1 is SGHRS, CDR2 YFSETQ. Here the CDR3 DNA reads TGCGCCAGCAGCTTGGAAGGACAGGGGGGAACGAACACTGAAGCTTTCTTT. It specifies CASSLEGQGGTNTEAFF.

This rearrangement joins TRBV11-3 to TRBJ2-1; the D gene is possibly TRBD1 (6 bases). V was pared by 5 bases and J by 3 bases, with 11 bases between. The CDR3 runs to 14 residues. CDR1 SGHNT and CDR2 YENEEA come from the germline V gene. The CDR3 coding sequence is TGTGCCAGCAGCGTCAGGACAGTCTACAATGAGCAGTTCTTC. It is translated as CASSVRTVYNEQFF.

This clonotype was detected ten times or more. The chain has TRBV4-1 and TRBJ2-1; D is unclear. Germline loops: CDR1 MGHRA, CDR2 YSYEKL. V dropped 0 bases and J dropped 12 bases, with 9 bases sitting between them. This CDR3 has 12 amino acids. The CDR3, as DNA: TGCGCCAGCAGCCAAGATGGGTGGGTGCAGTTCTTC. Translation gives CASSQDGWVQFF.

The chain uses TRBV12-3 or TRBV12-4 and TRBJ2-2; TRBD2 aligns across 9 bases. This CDR3 is 16 amino acids long. Trimming took 6 bases from V and 7 from J; bases not matched to a gene: 12. CDR3 residues: CASSPGTSLPSGELFF. Written as DNA, the CDR3 is TGTGCCAGCAGCCCCGGGACTAGCCTCCCCAGCGGGGAGCTGTTTTTT.

This clonotype occurred a few times. The chain recombines TRBV7-2 with TRBJ2-2; weak D call: TRBD2 (6 bases). With 6 bases removed from V and 2 bases from J, the gap between germline ends came to 13 bases. There are 15 residues in the CDR3. The germline V gene has CDR1 SGHTA and CDR2 FQGNSA. The CDR3 spells CASRTPGTNTGELFF. CDR3 in DNA: TGTGCCAGCAGAACTCCCGGGACTAACACCGGGGAGCTGTTTTTT.

This clonotype was counted ten times or more. The chain couples TRBV10-3 to TRBJ2-7, with D possibly TRBD2 on 6 matching bases. CDR3 length: 12 residues. V gave up 8 bases and J gave up 6 bases, with 14 bases separating them. Per the germline V gene, CDR1 is ENHRY and CDR2 is SYGVKD. CDR3 bases: TGTGCCATCCAATACTTGGGAGGCGAGCAGTACTTC. Its protein product is CAIQYLGGEQYF.

This clonotype was recorded at least ten times. The gene calls are TRBV20-1 and TRBJ2-3, with TRBD2 matching over 15 bases. CDR3 length equals 18 residues. J lost 1 base, V lost 1 base, and 6 bases had no gene match. CDR1 DFQATT and CDR2 SNEGSKA come from the germline V gene (reference sequence). CDR3 protein: CSARGTSGRELGTDTQYF. Written as DNA, the CDR3 is TGCAGTGCTAGAGGGACTAGCGGGAGGGAGCTGGGCACAGATACGCAGTATTTT.